A single sample gave rise to the 22 T cell receptor beta chains below, sequenced in a study. A single record per CDR3 protein comes from TCRdb applying MiXCR to the RT-PCR reads. The data contain more than 600,000 distinct CDR3 sequences, 11% to 15% of them singletons. Specimen: memory CD4+ T cells from blood. Receptors originate from a female donor in good health, serving as a healthy control.

This clonotype was detected many times. V and J are TRBV20-1 and TRBJ2-7; TRBD1 is a possible D gene (5 bases). The CDR3 runs 16 residues. Trimming took 0 bases from V and 0 from J, leaving 15 bases between them. Germline loops: CDR1 DFQATT, CDR2 SNEGSKA (reference sequence). The CDR3 here is CSARDGASVASYEQYF. CDR3 DNA: TGCAGTGCTAGAGATGGGGCTAGTGTTGCCTCCTACGAGCAGTACTTC.

The chain carries TRBV20-1 and TRBJ2-1; 14 bases line up with TRBD2. From germline, CDR1 is DFQATT and CDR2 SNEGSKA (reference sequence). V gave up 3 bases and J gave up 0 bases; unmatched junction bases: 16. The CDR3 has 21 amino acids. The DNA for the CDR3 is TGCAGTGCTAGGCCTACGCGGGGGACTAGCGGGAGTGGGAGCTCCTACAATGAGCAGTTCTTC. Its translation: CSARPTRGTSGSGSSYNEQFF.

The sample holds many counts of this clonotype. The rearrangement uses TRBV20-1 and TRBJ1-5; D might be TRBD1 (5 bases). V was cut by 6 bases and J by 3 bases, with 9 bases left in between. CDR3 length: 12 amino acids. The germline CDR1 and CDR2 sequences are DFQATT and SNEGSKA (reference sequence). The DNA for the CDR3 is TGCAGTGCCCCGACAGACAATCAGCCCCAGCATTTT. It specifies CSAPTDNQPQHF.

The chain couples TRBV20-1 to TRBJ2-3; D might be TRBD2 (5 bases). This CDR3 has 12 amino acids. Germline loops: CDR1 DFQATT, CDR2 SNEGSKA (reference sequence). Trimming shortened V by 3 bases and J by 7 bases, and 11 bases separated the two germline ends. This CDR3 reads CSASLSGYTQYF. The CDR3 DNA is TGCAGTGCTAGTTTAAGCGGATATACGCAGTATTTT.

This rearrangement joins TRBV3-1 to TRBJ2-2; 7 nucleotides align to TRBD1. V lost 2 bases to trimming and J lost 0 bases; unmatched junction nucleotides: 9. The CDR3 length is 18 residues. Per germline, CDR1 LGHDT and CDR2 YNNKEL (reference sequence). The CDR3 sequence is CASSQKGWDRTNTGELFF. The CDR3 DNA reads as TGTGCCAGCAGCCAAAAGGGGTGGGACAGAACGAACACCGGGGAGCTGTTTTTT.

The V call is TRBV5-5, the J call TRBJ2-1; either TRBD1 or TRBD2 may supply D (5 bases each). V was pared by 4 bases and J by 0 bases, with 17 bases between. Germline CDR1 is SGHKS and CDR2 is YYEKEE (reference sequence). The CDR3 covers 17 residues. CDR3 in DNA: TGTGCCAGCAGCCCCCGGGGCTACCTACCCTCCTACAATGAGCAGTTCTTC. Translating gives CASSPRGYLPSYNEQFF.

Regarding this clonotype: A much bigger clone sits one base away, suggesting this may be a read error. The J gene is TRBJ1-5, the V gene TRBV6-2 or TRBV6-3; tentatively, D is TRBD1 (5 bases). This CDR3 region has 14 residues. Germline assignment: CDR1 MNHEY and CDR2 SVGEGT. Written as DNA, the CDR3 is TGTGCCAGCATTTACGTAGGGGCCCATCAGCCCCAGCATTTT. Amino acid sequence: CASIYVGAHQPQHF.

The rearrangement links TRBV5-1 to TRBJ2-3; no clear D. Germline CDR1 SGHRS, CDR2 YFSETQ. This CDR3 is built from 14 residues. V was pared by 0 bases and J by 4 bases, with 9 bases between. CDR3 in DNA: TGCGCCAGCAGCTTGGCCACCGTTTCAGATACGCAGTATTTT. Its translation is CASSLATVSDTQYF.

The chain has TRBV4-1 and TRBJ1-3; tentatively, D is TRBD1 (5 bases). The V and J ends lost 4 bases and 0 bases respectively, with 19 bases between them. The CDR3 contains 18 residues. Germline V lookup: CDR1 MGHRA, CDR2 YSYEKL. In DNA, the CDR3 is TGCGCCAGCAGCCGGAGGGAAGGGGTTCGTGGCTCTGGAAACACCATATATTTT. Amino acids: CASSRREGVRGSGNTIYF.

The CDR3 DNA reads TGTGCCAGCAGTGTTCCAACAGGGGGCCGAGGGGAGCTGTTTTTT. Translated: CASSVPTGGRGELFF. V gene TRBV28 combines with J gene TRBJ2-2; 9 bases are shared with TRBD1. The CDR3 is 15 residues long. Germline V gene sequence: CDR1 MDHEN, CDR2 SYDVKM. J lost 8 bases, V lost 5 bases, and 9 bases had no gene match.

This clonotype has at least ten counts. The chain uses TRBV4-3 and TRBJ1-2; D gene uncertain. The CDR3 spans 13 residues. Germline lookup yields CDR1 LGHNA and CDR2 YSLEER. Deletions cut 4 bases from V and 4 bases from J, with 10 bases between. CDR3 in DNA: TGCGCCAGCAGCCGCGACTCAGGCTATGGCTACACCTTC. It encodes CASSRDSGYGYTF.

In nucleotides, the CDR3 is TGCAGTGCTAGAGTCCTCCCGACAGGTACGATGAACACTGAAGCTTTCTTT. Translated, it gives CSARVLPTGTMNTEAFF. The genes are TRBV20-1 and TRBJ1-1, with D possibly being TRBD1 (6 bases). V was trimmed by 1 base and J by 0 bases, leaving 18 bases between them. CDR1 DFQATT and CDR2 SNEGSKA come from the germline V gene (reference sequence). The CDR3 covers 17 residues.

In its sample, this clonotype was seen a few times. The chain uses TRBV18 and TRBJ1-5; D ambiguous. Germline-derived CDR1 and CDR2 are KGHSH and LQKENI. Trimming left V 3 bases short and J 0 bases short, with 21 bases between. This CDR3 comprises 19 residues. CDR3 bases: TGTGCCAGCTCACCTAATAGGTATAGCGGCCCGTATAGCAATCAGCCCCAGCATTTT. The encoded protein is CASSPNRYSGPYSNQPQHF.

This clonotype was observed at least ten times. One end of the junction does not line up with germline, which may come from a read error. This chain connects TRBV5-1 to TRBJ2-7; the match to TRBD1 covers 8 bases. The CDR3 sequence is 14 residues long. The germline V gene encodes CDR1 SGHRS and CDR2 YFSETQ. In DNA, the CDR3 is TGTGCCAGCAGTTTTGGACAGGGATCCTACGAGCAGTACTTC. Translation gives CASSFGQGSYEQYF.

The rearrangement links TRBV11-1 to TRBJ2-4; D may be TRBD2 (7 bases). The germline gives CDR1 SGHAT, CDR2 FQDESV (reference sequence). The CDR3 spans 14 residues. Trimming shortened V by 8 bases and J by 11 bases, and 22 bases separated the two germline ends. The CDR3 DNA is TGTGCCAGCGGGGAGGGGGGATCCGGGACCGTTCAGTACTTC. Amino acids: CASGEGGSGTVQYF.

Only a few counts were recorded for this clonotype. V usage is TRBV28 and J usage is TRBJ2-7, with TRBD2 identical over 7 bases. The V and J ends lost 8 bases and 4 bases, in that order; junction bases with no gene match: 11. Germline CDR1 and CDR2: MDHEN and SYDVKM. This CDR3 contains 14 residues. CDR3 residues: CASVMGGPIYEQYF. The CDR3, as DNA: TGTGCCAGCGTCATGGGAGGGCCTATTTACGAGCAGTACTTC.

This clonotype was seen more than once but under ten times. The rearrangement uses TRBV11-2 and TRBJ2-1, with 7 bases aligning to TRBD1. V gave up 5 bases and J gave up 3 bases; unmatched junction bases: 7. The CDR3 extends over 15 amino acids. CDR1 and CDR2 (germline): SGHAT, FQNNGV. CDR3 sequence reads: CASSTRRDSYNEQFF. The CDR3 DNA follows: TGTGCCAGCAGCACCCGTCGGGACAGCTACAATGAGCAGTTCTTC.

This clonotype was seen many times. The gene calls are TRBV20-1 and TRBJ1-2; 9 bases align to TRBD1. CDR1 is DFQATT and CDR2 is SNEGSKA in the germline V gene (reference sequence). The CDR3 is 14 amino acids. With 5 bases clipped from V and 4 bases from J, the junction kept 8 bases outside the gene matches. The CDR3 DNA follows: TGCAGTGCTTCACTTAGACAGGGGGGCTATGGCTACACCTTC. This encodes CSASLRQGGYGYTF.

To note about this clonotype: A much larger clone lies one base from this, so it may be a read error. This sequence joins TRBV20-1 and TRBJ1-2; D remains unclear. Germline CDR1 DFQATT, CDR2 SNEGSKA (reference sequence). The CDR3 is made up of 11 amino acids. Trimming cost V 6 bases and J 2 bases, with 7 bases left between them. Here the CDR3 reads CSAKDNYGYTF. CDR3 DNA: TGCAGTGCCAAAGACAACTATGGCTACACCTTC.

V and J are TRBV20-1 and TRBJ2-2; D is uncertain. The CDR3 is 12 amino acids. Germline CDR1 reads DFQATT; CDR2 reads SNEGSKA (reference sequence). V dropped 5 bases and J dropped 3 bases, with 7 bases sitting between them. CDR3 DNA sequence: TGCAGTGCTGTCCGGGACACCGGGGAGCTGTTTTTT. It codes for CSAVRDTGELFF.

The chain uses TRBV5-1 and TRBJ2-1; 10 nucleotides agree with TRBD2. Germline CDR1 reads SGHRS; CDR2 reads YFSETQ. The J segment lost 2 bases and the V segment lost 3 bases, leaving 5 bases of the junction unmatched. This CDR3 spans 16 amino acids. The CDR3 DNA reads TGCGCCAGCAGCTGGGTAACTAGCGGGGCCTACAATGAGCAGTTCTTC. Its translation: CASSWVTSGAYNEQFF.

This clonotype has a count of ten or more. Here the CDR3 DNA reads TGTGCCAGCAGTTATAAAGGACAGGCCTACAATGAGCAGTTCTTC. Encoded protein: CASSYKGQAYNEQFF. The J gene is TRBJ2-1, the V gene TRBV6-5; 7 bases align to TRBD1. CDR3 size: 15 residues. V was pared by 3 bases and J by 2 bases, with 4 bases of the junction left unmatched. Germline V gene sequence: CDR1 MNHEY, CDR2 SVGAGI.